The 16 T cell receptor beta chains listed next were all sequenced from one sample in a study of cytomegalovirus exposure and HLA in healthy donors. Vbeta (60) and Jbeta (13) primers were used in the PCR. Sequenced by immunoSEQ multiplex PCR; TCRdb stores in-frame clones only, minus some. Of around 300,000 clones in the sample, approximately 90% were seen once. The sample consisted of PBMCs. The source is a woman under 30 in good health and CMV-seronegative.

The chain carries TRBV7-3 and TRBJ2-1, with D unclear. CDR3 length: 16 residues. Per the germline V gene, CDR1 is SGHTA and CDR2 is FQGTGA. V lost 7 bases and J 2 bases, leaving 18 bases between the germline ends. The CDR3 reads CASTGEPYRPYNEQFF. In DNA form, the CDR3 reads TGTGCCAGCACCGGAGAACCATACCGGCCCTACAATGAGCAGTTCTTC.

V and J are TRBV6-1 and TRBJ2-2; the D gene is possibly TRBD2 (6 bases). V was clipped by 8 bases and J by 7 bases, with 14 bases between them. The CDR3 is made up of 13 amino acids. Per the germline V gene, CDR1 is MNHNS and CDR2 is SASEGT. CDR3 sequence reads: CASFGGAIGELFF. The CDR3 nucleotides read TGTGCCAGCTTCGGCGGGGCCATCGGGGAGCTGTTTTTT.

This chain joins TRBV5-1 and TRBJ2-1; D is possibly TRBD2 (6 bases). The CDR3 is made up of 16 amino acids. Trimming stripped 1 base from V and 9 bases from J, with 20 bases between. Germline V gene sequence: CDR1 SGHRS, CDR2 YFSETQ. CDR3 sequence reads: CASSLIPGSSSGEQFF. The CDR3, as DNA: TGCGCCAGCAGCTTGATCCCCGGGAGTAGCAGCGGTGAGCAGTTCTTC.

This clone was detected only once. The rearrangement links TRBV2 to TRBJ2-7, with a weak D call TRBD2 (5 bases). Per the germline V gene, CDR1 is SNHLY and CDR2 is FYNNEI. The CDR3 contains 13 residues. With 7 bases removed from V and 4 bases from J, the gap between germline ends came to 14 bases. This CDR3 is CASIGIGYYEQYF. CDR3 coding DNA: TGTGCCAGCATCGGGATCGGTTATTACGAGCAGTACTTC.

The chain links TRBV14 to TRBJ1-1; no firm D call. The CDR3 has 13 amino acids. Trimming left V 2 bases short and J 1 base short, with 5 bases between. Per germline, CDR1 SGHDN and CDR2 FVKESK. CDR3: CASSQRGNTEAFF. The DNA for the CDR3 is TGTGCCAGCAGCCAACGGGGGAACACTGAAGCTTTCTTT.

The rearrangement uses TRBV5-1 and TRBJ2-1; D not resolved. Per germline, CDR1 SGHRS and CDR2 YFSETQ. Trimming removed 1 base at V and 3 bases at J, with 11 bases between. This CDR3 region has 15 residues. Written as DNA, the CDR3 is TGCGCCAGCAGCTTGTGGAAGGAGATCTACAATGAGCAGTTCTTC. Translation: CASSLWKEIYNEQFF.

This clone was observed a single time. The chain carries TRBV10-3 and TRBJ1-3; 8 bases are a match to TRBD1. The V gene's germline CDR1 is ENHRY and CDR2 SYGVKD. V trimming: 6 bases; J trimming: 2 bases; junction bases outside the gene matches: 9. This CDR3 is built from 16 residues. CDR3 DNA: TGTGCCATCAGACCTGGACAGGGTGTTACTGGAAACACCATATATTTT. It codes for CAIRPGQGVTGNTIYF.

J is TRBJ1-5 and V is TRBV19; tentatively, D is TRBD1 (6 bases). The CDR3 has 15 residues. From germline, CDR1 is LNHDA and CDR2 SQIVND (reference sequence). Trimming left V 3 bases short and J 6 bases short, with 15 bases between. CDR3 sequence (DNA): TGTGCCAGTAGTATGACCCCAGGGGTCGGTCAGCCCCAGCATTTT. Its translation: CASSMTPGVGQPQHF. Variable domain in full (rest from reference TRBV19 and TRBJ1-5): DGGITQSPKYLFRKEGQNVTLSCEQNLNHDAMYWYRQDPGQGLRLIYYSQIVNDFQKGDIAEGYSVSREKKESFPLTVTSAQKNPTAFYLCASSMTPGVGQPQHFGDGTRLSIL.

The chain is built from TRBV6-5 and TRBJ1-2, with D perhaps TRBD1 (6 bases). Trimming stripped 7 bases from V and 7 bases from J, with 10 bases between. The CDR3 consists of 11 residues. Germline CDR1 is MNHEY and CDR2 is SVGAGI. The CDR3 here is CASTQGSGYTF. Here the CDR3 DNA reads TGTGCCAGCACTCAGGGGTCTGGCTACACCTTC.

V and J are TRBV7-8 and TRBJ1-5; 10 bases align to TRBD1. J lost 5 bases, V lost 6 bases, and 13 bases had no gene match. CDR3 length equals 17 residues. Germline V gives CDR1 SGHVS, CDR2 FQNEAQ. CDR3 sequence (DNA): TGTGCCAGCAGTTCCCGGACAGGGGGTATCTTGTATCAGCCCCAGCATTTT. Its translation is CASSSRTGGILYQPQHF.

The rearrangement uses TRBV5-1 and TRBJ1-6; D gene unclear. Per germline, CDR1 SGHRS and CDR2 YFSETQ. Trimming removed 10 bases from V and 12 bases from J, with 11 bases in between. The CDR3 is 10 amino acids. CDR3 bases: TGCGCCTGGGCAGACAAACCCCTCCACTTT. It encodes CAWADKPLHF.

This clone was seen once. The rearrangement uses TRBV2 and TRBJ1-4; D is perhaps TRBD1 (6 bases). The ends were cut back, 8 bases at V and 0 bases at J, with 13 bases in the middle. Per the germline V gene, CDR1 is SNHLY and CDR2 is FYNNEI. This CDR3 has 15 amino acids. The CDR3 loop reads CASRGQGATNEKLFF. The CDR3 DNA is TGTGCCAGCCGGGGACAAGGTGCAACTAATGAAAAACTGTTTTTT.

Turning to this clone: Other DNA sequences in this sample translate to the same CDR3. The rearrangement links TRBV5-1 to TRBJ1-3; D gene unclear. The CDR3 sequence is 15 residues long. Germline V CDR1 and CDR2: SGHRS, YFSETQ. V was clipped by 0 bases and J by 0 bases, with 7 bases between them. Here the CDR3 reads CASSLAGSSGNTIYF. The CDR3 DNA follows: TGCGCCAGCAGCTTGGCCGGGAGCTCTGGAAACACCATATATTTT.

This clone showed up just once. This sequence joins TRBV13 and TRBJ2-3, with TRBD2 matching over 12 bases. CDR1 is PRHDT, CDR2 FYEKMQ, per germline (reference sequence). Germline trimming cut 5 bases from V and 5 bases from J; bases unmatched to any gene: 8. The CDR3 covers 16 residues. This CDR3 is CASSGGLAGFEDTQYF. The CDR3 nucleotides read TGTGCCAGCAGCGGTGGACTAGCGGGGTTCGAAGATACGCAGTATTTT.

The V gene is TRBV2, the J gene TRBJ2-3; 7 positions agree with TRBD2. CDR3 size: 17 residues. CDR1 and CDR2 (germline): SNHLY, FYNNEI. After removal of 5 bases from V and 0 bases from J, the junction contained 11 bases not matched to a gene. CDR3 DNA sequence: TGTGCCAGCAGTTCTGCGGGGGACCCAGGAAGCACAGATACGCAGTATTTT. It is translated as CASSSAGDPGSTDTQYF.

Of note for this clone: At one end the junction does not follow the germline gene, possibly because of a read error. The rearrangement uses TRBV7-9 and TRBJ1-6; 7 nucleotides line up with TRBD1. The CDR3 has 14 residues. Germline-derived CDR1 and CDR2 are SEHNR and FQNEAQ (reference sequence). CDR3: CSSRPTGDPSPLHF. The CDR3 nucleotides read TGTTCCAGCAGGCCAACAGGGGACCCTTCACCCCTCCACTTT.